A selection of T cell receptor beta chains follows, all from one sample in a study of naive and memory T cell subsets. TCRdb called the UMI-ligation and nested PCR reads again in MiXCR, with one record for every CDR3 protein. The table shows about 100,000 distinct CDR3 sequences, with about 14% occurring only once. Sequences were obtained from naive CD8+ T cells from blood. The receptor set was obtained from a human donor in good health. CDR3s include the opening cysteine and the closing phenylalanine or tryptophan. The D gene is left open where the match is weak.

D gene,J gene,V gene,CDR3 protein,CDR3 DNA
NA,TRBJ1-2,TRBV12-3/TRBV12-4,CAVQQNYGYTF,TGTGCCGTACAGCAGAACTATGGCTACACCTTC
NA,TRBJ2-1,TRBV11-3,CASSLGDWNEQFF,TGTGCCAGCAGCTTAGGAGACTGGAATGAGCAGTTCTTC
TRBD2,TRBJ2-1,TRBV6-2/TRBV6-3,CASSYSSQLAGANEQFF,TGTGCCAGCAGTTACTCGTCACAACTAGCGGGGGCCAATGAGCAGTTCTTC
NA,TRBJ2-3,TRBV11-2,CASSLPSRGAGHTDTQYF,TGTGCCAGCAGCTTACCTTCAAGAGGAGCTGGGCACACAGATACGCAGTATTTT
NA,TRBJ1-2,TRBV28,CASSYRPGISYGYTF,TGTGCCAGCAGTTATCGGCCCGGAATAAGCTATGGCTACACCTTC
NA,TRBJ1-6,TRBV7-9,CASSSNVRKNSPLHF,TGTGCCAGCAGCTCCAACGTGCGTAAGAATTCACCCCTCCACTTT
NA,TRBJ2-1,TRBV12-3/TRBV12-4,CASRLGSSYNEQFF,TGTGCCAGCAGGCTCGGCAGCTCCTACAATGAGCAGTTCTTC
NA,TRBJ1-1,TRBV27,CASEGTGRVGTEAFF,TGTGCCAGCGAGGGGACGGGGAGGGTAGGCACTGAAGCTTTCTTT
NA,TRBJ2-1,TRBV6-2/TRBV6-3,CASSLGRREIYNEQFF,TGTGCCAGCAGCCTCGGTAGGCGGGAAATATACAATGAGCAGTTCTTC
NA,TRBJ1-2,TRBV12-3/TRBV12-4,CASSLDPGQVYGYTF,TGTGCCAGCAGTTTAGATCCGGGGCAGGTCTATGGCTACACCTTC
TRBD2,TRBJ2-1,TRBV6-5,CASTHGAGREANEQFF,TGTGCCAGCACACACGGTGCCGGGAGGGAGGCCAATGAGCAGTTCTTC
NA,TRBJ2-3,TRBV9,CASSVVGGHTDTQYF,TGTGCCAGCAGCGTAGTGGGGGGCCACACAGATACGCAGTATTTT
NA,TRBJ1-5,TRBV27,CTSSLSGDIQPQHF,TGTACCAGCAGTTTATCGGGGGATATCCAGCCCCAGCATTTT